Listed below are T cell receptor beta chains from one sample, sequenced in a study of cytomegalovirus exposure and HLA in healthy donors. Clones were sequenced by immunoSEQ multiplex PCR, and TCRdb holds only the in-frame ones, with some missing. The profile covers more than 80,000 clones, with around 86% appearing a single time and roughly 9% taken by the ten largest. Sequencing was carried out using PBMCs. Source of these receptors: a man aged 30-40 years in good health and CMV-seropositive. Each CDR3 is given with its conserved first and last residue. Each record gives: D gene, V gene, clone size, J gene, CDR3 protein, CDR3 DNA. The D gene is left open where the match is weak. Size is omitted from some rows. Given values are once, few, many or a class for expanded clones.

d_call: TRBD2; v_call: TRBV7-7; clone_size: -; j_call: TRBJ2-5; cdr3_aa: CASSPQAGETQYF; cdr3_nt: TGTGCTAGCAGCCCGCAAGCGGGGGAGACCCAGTACTTC
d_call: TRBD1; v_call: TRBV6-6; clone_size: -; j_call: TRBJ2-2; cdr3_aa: CASTGQGYVGELFF; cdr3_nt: TGTGCCAGCACAGGACAGGGTTACGTCGGGGAGCTGTTTTTT
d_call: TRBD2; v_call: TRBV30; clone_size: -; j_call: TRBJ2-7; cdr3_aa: CAWSVKAGDYEQYF; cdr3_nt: TGTGCCTGGAGTGTAAAAGCGGGAGATTACGAGCAGTACTTC
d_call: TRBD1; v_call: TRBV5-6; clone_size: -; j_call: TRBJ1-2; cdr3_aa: CASTADRVLAANYGYTF; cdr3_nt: TGTGCCAGCACTGCGGACAGGGTACTTGCGGCTAACTATGGCTACACCTTC
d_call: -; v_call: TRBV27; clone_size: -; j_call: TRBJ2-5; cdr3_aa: CASSLIRGAETQYF; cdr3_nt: TGTGCCAGCAGTTTGATCCGCGGAGCGGAGACCCAGTACTTC
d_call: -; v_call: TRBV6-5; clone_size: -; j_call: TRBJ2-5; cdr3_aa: CASSYNGSPQETQYF; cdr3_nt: TGTGCCAGCAGTTACAACGGGAGTCCCCAAGAGACCCAGTACTTC
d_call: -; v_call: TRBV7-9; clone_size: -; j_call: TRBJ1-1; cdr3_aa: CASSSAGNTEAFF; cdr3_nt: TGTGCCAGCAGCTCGGCAGGGAACACTGAAGCTTTCTTT
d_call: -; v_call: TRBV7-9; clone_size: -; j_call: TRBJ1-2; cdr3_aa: CASSLAAGNYGYTF; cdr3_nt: TGTGCCAGCAGCTTAGCGGCGGGGAACTATGGCTACACCTTC
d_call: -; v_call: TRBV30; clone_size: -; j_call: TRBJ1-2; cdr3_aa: CAWSSQGYGYTF; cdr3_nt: TGTGCCTGGAGTTCGCAGGGCTATGGCTACACCTTC
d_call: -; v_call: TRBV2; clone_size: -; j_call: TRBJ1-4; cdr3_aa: CASSDRGEEKLFF; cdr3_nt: TGTGCCAGCAGTGACAGGGGTGAGGAAAAACTGTTTTTT
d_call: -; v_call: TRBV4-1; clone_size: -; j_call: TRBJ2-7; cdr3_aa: CASSPLQGLVDYEQYF; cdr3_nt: TGCGCCAGCAGCCCCCTTCAGGGACTCGTGGATTACGAGCAGTACTTC
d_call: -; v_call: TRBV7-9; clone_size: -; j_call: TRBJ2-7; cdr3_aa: CASSLGRKSWDEQYF; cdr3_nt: TGTGCCAGCAGCTTAGGGCGGAAATCCTGGGACGAGCAGTACTTC
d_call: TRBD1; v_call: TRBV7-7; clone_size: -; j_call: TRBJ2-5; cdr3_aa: CASSQNRGGETQYF; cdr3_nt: TGTGCTAGCAGCCAAAACAGGGGTGGAGAGACCCAGTACTTC
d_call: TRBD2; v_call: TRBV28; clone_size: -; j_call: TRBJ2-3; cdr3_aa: CATTRGSTQYF; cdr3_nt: TGTGCCACCACGCGGGGGAGTACGCAGTATTTT
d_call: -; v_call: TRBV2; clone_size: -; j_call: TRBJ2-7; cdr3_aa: CAGTTTASSYEQYF; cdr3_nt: TGTGCCGGAACAACGACAGCGAGCTCCTACGAGCAGTACTTC
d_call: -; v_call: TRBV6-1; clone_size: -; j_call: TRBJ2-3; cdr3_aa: CASSESRQPTDTQYF; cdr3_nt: TGTGCCAGCAGTGAATCAAGACAGCCCACAGATACGCAGTATTTT
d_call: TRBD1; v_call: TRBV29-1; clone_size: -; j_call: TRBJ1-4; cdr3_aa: CSVTGAGEKLFF; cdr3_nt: TGCAGCGTTACAGGGGCGGGGGAAAAACTGTTTTTT
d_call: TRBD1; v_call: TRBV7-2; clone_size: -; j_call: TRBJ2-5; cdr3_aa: CASSLSGTGVRTQYF; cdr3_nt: TGTGCCAGCAGCTTATCCGGGACAGGGGTGCGAACCCAGTACTTC
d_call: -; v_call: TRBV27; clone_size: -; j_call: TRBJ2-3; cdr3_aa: CASSLSGRGTDTQYF; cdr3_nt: TGTGCCAGCAGTTTATCGGGCAGAGGCACAGATACGCAGTATTTT
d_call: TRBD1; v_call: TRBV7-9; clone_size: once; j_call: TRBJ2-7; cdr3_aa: CASSSTSGGYEQYF; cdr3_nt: TGTGCCAGCAGCTCCACCTCAGGGGGCTACGAGCAGTACTTC
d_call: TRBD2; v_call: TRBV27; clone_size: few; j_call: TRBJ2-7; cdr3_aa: CASSRGGGRFTYEQYF; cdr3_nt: TGTGCCAGCAGCCGAGGCGGCGGGAGGTTCACCTACGAGCAGTACTTC
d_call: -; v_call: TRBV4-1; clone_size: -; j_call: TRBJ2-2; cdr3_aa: CASSQLPGTGELFF; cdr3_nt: TGCGCCAGCAGCCAACTCCCGGGCACCGGGGAGCTGTTTTTT
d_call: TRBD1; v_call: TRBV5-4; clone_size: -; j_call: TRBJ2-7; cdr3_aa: CASSSQGAASEQYF; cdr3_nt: TGTGCCAGCAGCTCCCAGGGGGCTGCGAGCGAGCAGTACTTC
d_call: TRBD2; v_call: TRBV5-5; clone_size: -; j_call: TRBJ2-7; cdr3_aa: CASSLSGLAVPYEQYF; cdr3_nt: TGTGCCAGCAGCTTGTCGGGACTAGCGGTCCCCTACGAGCAGTACTTC
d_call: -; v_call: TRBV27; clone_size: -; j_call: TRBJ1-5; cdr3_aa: CASSLSLERSQHF; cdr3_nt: TGTGCCAGCAGTTTATCGCTAGAACGCTCCCAGCATTTT
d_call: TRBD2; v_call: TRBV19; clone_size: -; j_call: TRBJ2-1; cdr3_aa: CASSIGVASGSSYNEQFF; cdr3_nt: TGTGCCAGTAGTATCGGGGTGGCTAGCGGGAGCTCCTACAATGAGCAGTTCTTC
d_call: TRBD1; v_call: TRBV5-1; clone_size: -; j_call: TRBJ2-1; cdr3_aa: CASSRGTGGVNEQFF; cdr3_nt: TGCGCCAGCAGCAGGGGGACAGGGGGCGTTAATGAGCAGTTCTTC
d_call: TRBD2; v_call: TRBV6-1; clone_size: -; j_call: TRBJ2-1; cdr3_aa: CASSTTSASYNEQFF; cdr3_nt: TGTGCCAGCAGTACAACTAGCGCCTCCTACAATGAGCAGTTCTTC
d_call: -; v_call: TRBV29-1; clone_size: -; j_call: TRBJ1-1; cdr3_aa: CSVENPGEWTEAFF; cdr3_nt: TGCAGCGTTGAAAATCCGGGGGAGTGGACTGAAGCTTTCTTT
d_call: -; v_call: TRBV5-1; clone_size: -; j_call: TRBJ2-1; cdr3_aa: CASSLGSWNSYNEQFF; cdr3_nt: TGCGCCAGCAGCTTGGGTAGCTGGAACTCCTACAATGAGCAGTTCTTC
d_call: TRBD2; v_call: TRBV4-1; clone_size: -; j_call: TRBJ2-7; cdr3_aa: CASSQDSLAGVGFEQYF; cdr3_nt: TGCGCCAGCAGCCAAGATAGTCTAGCGGGAGTCGGGTTCGAGCAGTACTTC
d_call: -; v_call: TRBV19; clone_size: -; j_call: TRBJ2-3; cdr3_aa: CATNRTVTDTQYF; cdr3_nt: TGTGCCACCAACCGGACTGTCACAGATACGCAGTATTTT
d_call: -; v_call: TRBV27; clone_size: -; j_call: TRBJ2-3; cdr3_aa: CASSFLGRKGTDTQYF; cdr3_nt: TGTGCCAGCAGTTTCTTGGGCAGAAAAGGCACAGATACGCAGTATTTT
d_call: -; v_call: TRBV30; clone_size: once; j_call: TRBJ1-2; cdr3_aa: CAWSVLRGTLPETNYGYTF; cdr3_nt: TGTGCCTGGAGTGTACTGCGGGGGACCCTTCCCGAAACTAACTATGGCTACACCTTC
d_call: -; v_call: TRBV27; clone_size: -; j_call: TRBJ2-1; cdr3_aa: CASSLSAGRNEQFF; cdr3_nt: TGTGCCAGCAGTTTATCCGCAGGGCGCAATGAGCAGTTCTTC
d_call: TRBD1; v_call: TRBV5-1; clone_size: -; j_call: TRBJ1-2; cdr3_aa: CASSEGQRYGYTF; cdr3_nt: TGCGCCAGCAGCGAGGGACAGCGCTATGGCTACACCTTC
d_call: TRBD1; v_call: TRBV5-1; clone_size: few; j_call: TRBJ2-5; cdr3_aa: CASSLPGGETQYF; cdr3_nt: TGCGCCAGCAGCTTACCAGGGGGAGAGACCCAGTACTTC
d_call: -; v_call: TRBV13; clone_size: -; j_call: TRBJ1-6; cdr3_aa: CASSFSSSPLHF; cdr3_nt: TGTGCCAGCAGCTTCTCCAGTTCACCCCTCCACTTT
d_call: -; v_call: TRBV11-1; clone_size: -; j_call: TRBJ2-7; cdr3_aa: CASSGRRTDLYYEQYF; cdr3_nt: TGTGCCAGCAGCGGACGAAGGACAGACTTATACTACGAGCAGTACTTC
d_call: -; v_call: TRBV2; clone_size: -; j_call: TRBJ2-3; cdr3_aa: CASSGTTGFTDTQYF; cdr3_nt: TGTGCCAGCAGTGGGACAACAGGATTCACAGATACGCAGTATTTT
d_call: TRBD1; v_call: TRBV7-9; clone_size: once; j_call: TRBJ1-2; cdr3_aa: CASSLPQGANYGYTF; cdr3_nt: TGTGCCAGCAGCCTACCACAGGGGGCTAACTATGGCTACACCTTC
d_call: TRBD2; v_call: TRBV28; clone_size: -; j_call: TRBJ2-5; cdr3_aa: CASSWSGGVRETQYF; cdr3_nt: TGTGCCAGCAGTTGGTCGGGAGGGGTGCGAGAGACCCAGTACTTC